These T cell receptor beta chains were read from a single sample in a study of cytomegalovirus exposure and HLA in healthy donors. Profiled with immunoSEQ multiplex PCR; TCRdb holds only in-frame clones, not every one. The sample shows 110,000 to 150,000 clones, roughly four fifths of them seen only once. The sample was PBMCs. The receptors stem from a woman aged 45 to 65 in good health and CMV-seropositive. Both conserved end residues are part of each CDR3. Some rows have no size entry. The others give once, few or many, or a class for an expanded clone.

clone size,V gene,CDR3 protein
.,TRBV2,CASSVSFSGNTIYF
.,TRBV11-3,CASSSGQRQETQYF
once,TRBV7-2,CASSFTREETQYF
.,TRBV30,CAWQELAGKETQYF
once,TRBV9,CASSVGTGFSGNTIYF
.,TRBV7-2,CASSRPTGYNEQFF
.,TRBV2,CASTGGGPPGQPQHF
.,TRBV9,CASRGGGRKNNEQFF
.,TRBV7-9,CASSRGQGEKLFF
.,TRBV7-8,CASSLLGGGGNTGELFF
.,TRBV11-2,CASSLAGQGAFF
.,TRBV2,CATMSGQLSYEQYF
.,TRBV6-1,CASIQGPNYGYTF
.,TRBV10-3,CATRDLQNTEAFF
.,TRBV5-1,CASSLGLTGNTIYF
.,TRBV6-5,CASRPTGGETQYF
.,TRBV6-5,CASSYGGPNQPQHF
.,TRBV11-1,CASSLLPNTGELFF
.,TRBV9,CASSPQTGSIDGYTF
.,TRBV6-1,CASSGGTPTTWGTQYF
.,TRBV7-9,CASSLSPSGSYNSPLHF
.,TRBV5-1,CASSLGPSLESYEQYF
.,TRBV7-3,CASSSKTSGGVDTQYF
.,TRBV5-6,CASSFDRLAGGADTQYF
.,TRBV7-3,CASSPTPRGSTDTQYF
.,TRBV6-4,CARKTGIEQFF
.,TRBV11-2,CASSSRTAMNTEAFF
once,TRBV7-3,CASTEGVGNTEAFF
.,TRBV7-3,CASSKLGAGGETQYF
.,TRBV28,CASLDRGRQETQYF
.,TRBV28,CASSFSDRSYEQYF
.,TRBV4-3,CASSQDGTGTDTQYF